One and the same sample provided the 5 T cell receptor beta chains below, sequenced in a study of T cell changes during pregnancy in multiple sclerosis (dated by TCRdb to about 2019). The library was built by means of the immunoSEQ multiplex PCR assay. TCRdb limited this immuneACCESS table to in-frame rearrangements with V and J called. A share of clones is missing; checked studies link under half to unresolved V genes, and the rest is unexplained. Here the sample has approximately 40,000 clones; 92% occur a single time. Approximately 5% of the sample is held by the ten biggest clonotypes. The sample consisted of CD8+ T cells from peripheral blood mononuclear cells, taken in the third trimester of pregnancy. Every receptor here comes from a female donor with multiple sclerosis, enrolled in a pregnancy study.

V usage is TRBV29-1 and J usage is TRBJ2-7; D unresolved. The germline V gene encodes CDR1 SQVTM and CDR2 ANQGSEA. Trimming took off 1 base at V and 6 bases at J, with 19 bases between the two ends. CDR3 length: 15 amino acids. The CDR3 DNA sequence: TGCAGCGTTGAAGTCGTAAGTGTTGGGCGCTCCGAGCAGTACTTC. Translating gives CSVEVVSVGRSEQYF.

The V gene is TRBV6-1, the J gene TRBJ2-1; TRBD2 agrees at 9 bases. The ends lost 0 bases at V and 5 bases at J; junction bases unmatched: 5. Looked up from germline, CDR1 is MNHNS and CDR2 is SASEGT. The CDR3 is 16 amino acids. CDR3 amino acids: CASSEAGRLADNEQFF. CDR3 nucleotides: TGTGCCAGCAGTGAAGCGGGGCGACTAGCGGACAATGAGCAGTTCTTC.

This clone occurred a few times. The chain couples TRBV7-6 to TRBJ1-2; TRBD1 is a possible D gene (6 bases). This CDR3 comprises 15 residues. Trimming removed 4 bases at V and 7 bases at J, with 19 bases between. CDR1 is SGHVS and CDR2 is FNYEAQ in the germline V gene. Here the CDR3 DNA reads TGTGCCAGCAGCTCAGATGTAGGGGGGGGCGGTGGCTACACCTTC. This gives the protein CASSSDVGGGGGYTF.

V gene TRBV7-9 combines with J gene TRBJ2-6; 9 nucleotides line up with TRBD2. After removal of 5 bases from V and 0 bases from J, the junction contained 8 bases not matched to a gene. From germline, CDR1 is SEHNR and CDR2 FQNEAQ (reference sequence). The CDR3 length is 18 residues. This CDR3 reads CASSPRTSVNSGANVLTF. CDR3 nucleotides: TGTGCCAGCAGCCCGAGGACTAGCGTAAACTCTGGGGCCAACGTCCTGACTTTC.

This clone was recorded once. CDR3 DNA sequence: TGTGCCAGCAGTGATAGCATTCTCTACGAGCAGTACTTC. Amino acid sequence: CASSDSILYEQYF. The chain couples TRBV25-1 to TRBJ2-7, with D hard to call. CDR1 is MGHDK and CDR2 is SYGVNS in the germline V gene. The CDR3 runs 13 residues. The V end lost 3 bases, the J end lost 3 bases, and 9 bases lay between the germline ends.